This T cell receptor beta chain was obtained from a study of cytomegalovirus exposure and HLA in healthy donors. Study-wide results and caveats: One variant, a missense change in DCLRE1C, was linked in a later analysis to TCR beta V- and J-gene trimming. Around 160 TCR beta chains were listed as cytomegalovirus-associated.

Each donor was nominally healthy when sampled (though unrecorded immune exposures were likely). Amplification used 60 Vbeta primers and 13 Jbeta primers. Using immunoSEQ multiplex PCR, the repertoire was profiled, and TCRdb retains in-frame clones only, with some absent. The table lists approximately 120,000 clones, about 76% of them singletons. V shed 3 bases and J 7 bases; nucleotides not matched to a gene: 5. Germline CDR1 reads KGHSH; CDR2 reads LQKENI. The CDR3 runs to 14 residues. Only a few counts were recorded for this clone. Its antigen is unknown. The sequenced material came from PBMCs. This chain uses TRBV18 with TRBJ1-2; TRBD1 aligns across 10 bases. This clonotype was sampled from a woman in her thirties in good health and CMV-seronegative. For the CDR3, the DNA is TGTGCCAGCTCACCGGACCGGGACAGGGGTGGCTACACCTTC. It yields the protein CASSPDRDRGGYTF.